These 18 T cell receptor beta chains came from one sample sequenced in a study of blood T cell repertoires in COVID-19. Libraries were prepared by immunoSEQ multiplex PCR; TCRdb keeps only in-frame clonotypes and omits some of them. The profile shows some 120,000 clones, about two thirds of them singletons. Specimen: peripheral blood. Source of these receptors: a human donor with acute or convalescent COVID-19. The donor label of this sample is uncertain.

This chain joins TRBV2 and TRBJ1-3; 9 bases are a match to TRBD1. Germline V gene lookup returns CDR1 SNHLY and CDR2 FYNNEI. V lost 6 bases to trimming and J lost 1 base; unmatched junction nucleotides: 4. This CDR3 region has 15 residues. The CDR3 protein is CASSEQGASGNTIYF. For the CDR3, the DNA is TGTGCCAGCAGCGAACAGGGGGCGTCTGGAAACACCATATATTTT.

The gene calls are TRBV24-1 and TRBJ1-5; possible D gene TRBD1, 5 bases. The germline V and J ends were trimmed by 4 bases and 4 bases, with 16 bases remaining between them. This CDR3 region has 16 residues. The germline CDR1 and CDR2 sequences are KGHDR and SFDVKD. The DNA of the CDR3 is TGTGCCACCAGTGACTCGACCGCAGGGAGGAATCAGCCCCAGCATTTT. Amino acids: CATSDSTAGRNQPQHF.

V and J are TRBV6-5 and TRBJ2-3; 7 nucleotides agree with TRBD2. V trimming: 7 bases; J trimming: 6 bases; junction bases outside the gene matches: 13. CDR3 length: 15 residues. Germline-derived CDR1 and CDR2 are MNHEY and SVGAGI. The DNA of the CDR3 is TGTGCCAGCAATAGCGGGCGCCCCTCCAGGGATACGCAGTATTTT. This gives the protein CASNSGRPSRDTQYF.

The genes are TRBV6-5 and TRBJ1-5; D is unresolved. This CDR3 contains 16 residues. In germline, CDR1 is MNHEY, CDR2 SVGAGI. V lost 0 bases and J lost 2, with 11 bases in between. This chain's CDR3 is CASSYSPPGGNQPQHF. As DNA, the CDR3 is TGTGCCAGCAGTTACTCCCCCCCCGGGGGCAATCAGCCCCAGCATTTT.

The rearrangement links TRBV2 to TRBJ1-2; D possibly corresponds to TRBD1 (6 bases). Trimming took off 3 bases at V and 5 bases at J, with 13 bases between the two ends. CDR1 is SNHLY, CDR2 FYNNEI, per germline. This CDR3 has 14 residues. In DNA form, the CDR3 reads TGTGCCAGCAGTGAGTGGACAGCTACTTATGGCTACACCTTC. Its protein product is CASSEWTATYGYTF.

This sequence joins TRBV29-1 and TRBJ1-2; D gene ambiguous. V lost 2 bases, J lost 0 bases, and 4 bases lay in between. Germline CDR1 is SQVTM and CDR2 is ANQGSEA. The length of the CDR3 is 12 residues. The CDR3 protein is CSVETTNYGYTF. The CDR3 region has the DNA TGCAGCGTTGAAACTACTAACTATGGCTACACCTTC. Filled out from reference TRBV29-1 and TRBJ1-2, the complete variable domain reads SAVISQKPSRDICQRGTSLTIQCQVDSQVTMMFWYRQQPGQSLTLIATANQGSEATYESGFVIDKFPISRPNLTFSTLTVSNMSPEDSSIYLCSVETTNYGYTFGSGTRLTVV.

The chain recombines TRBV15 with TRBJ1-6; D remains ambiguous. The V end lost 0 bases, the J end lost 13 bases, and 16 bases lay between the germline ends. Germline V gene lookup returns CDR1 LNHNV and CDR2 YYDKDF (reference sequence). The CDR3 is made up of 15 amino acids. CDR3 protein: CATSRDNVAAQPLHF. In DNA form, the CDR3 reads TGTGCCACCAGCAGAGATAATGTAGCGGCCCAGCCCCTCCACTTT.

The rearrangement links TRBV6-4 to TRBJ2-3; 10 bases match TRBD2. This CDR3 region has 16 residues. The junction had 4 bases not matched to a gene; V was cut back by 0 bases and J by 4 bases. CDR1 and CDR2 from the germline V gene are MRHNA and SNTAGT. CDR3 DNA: TGTGCCAGCAGTGACTCGAAAAGCGGGGGGGCAGATACGCAGTATTTT. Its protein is CASSDSKSGGADTQYF.

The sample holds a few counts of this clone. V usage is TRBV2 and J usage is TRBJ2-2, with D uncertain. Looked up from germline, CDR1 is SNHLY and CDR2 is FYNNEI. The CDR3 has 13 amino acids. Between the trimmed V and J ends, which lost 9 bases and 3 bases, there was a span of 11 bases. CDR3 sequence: CASCQDYTGELFF. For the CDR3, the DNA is TGTGCCAGTTGTCAAGACTACACCGGGGAGCTGTTTTTT.

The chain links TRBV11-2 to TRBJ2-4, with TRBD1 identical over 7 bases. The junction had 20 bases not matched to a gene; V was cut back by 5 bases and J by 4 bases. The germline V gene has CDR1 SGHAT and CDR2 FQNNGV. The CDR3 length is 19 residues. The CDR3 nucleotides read TGTGCCAGCAGCGTCGGGACAGTCGTAACTGGGGCAAATAAAAACATTCAGTACTTC. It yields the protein CASSVGTVVTGANKNIQYF.

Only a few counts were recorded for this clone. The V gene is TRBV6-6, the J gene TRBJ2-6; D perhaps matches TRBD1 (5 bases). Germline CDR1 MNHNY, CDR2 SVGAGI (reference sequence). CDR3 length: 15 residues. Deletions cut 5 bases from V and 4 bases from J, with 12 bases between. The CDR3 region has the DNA TGTGCCAGCAGTGGCAGGGAAAGGGGGGCCAACGTCCTGACTTTC. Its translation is CASSGRERGANVLTF.

CDR3 nucleotides: TGTGCCAGCAGTGAGCAGGTCTGGAATCAGCCCCAGCATTTT. This gives the protein CASSEQVWNQPQHF. The rearrangement links TRBV2 to TRBJ1-5; D is uncertain. The CDR3 extends over 14 amino acids. Germline V gene sequence: CDR1 SNHLY, CDR2 FYNNEI. V lost 3 bases, J lost 4 bases, and 10 bases lay in between.

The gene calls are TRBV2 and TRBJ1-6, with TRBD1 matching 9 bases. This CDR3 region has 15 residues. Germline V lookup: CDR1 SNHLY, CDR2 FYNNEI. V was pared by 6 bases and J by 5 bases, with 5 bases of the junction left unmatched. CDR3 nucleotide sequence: TGTGCCAGCAGGGCCGGGACAGGGAATAATTCACCCCTCCACTTT. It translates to CASRAGTGNNSPLHF.

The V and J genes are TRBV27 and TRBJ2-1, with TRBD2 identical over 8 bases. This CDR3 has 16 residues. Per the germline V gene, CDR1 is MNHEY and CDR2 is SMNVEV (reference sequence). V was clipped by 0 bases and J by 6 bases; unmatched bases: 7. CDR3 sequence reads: CASSLSLGTRGNEQFF. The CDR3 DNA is TGTGCCAGCAGTTTATCTCTCGGGACTAGAGGCAATGAGCAGTTCTTC.

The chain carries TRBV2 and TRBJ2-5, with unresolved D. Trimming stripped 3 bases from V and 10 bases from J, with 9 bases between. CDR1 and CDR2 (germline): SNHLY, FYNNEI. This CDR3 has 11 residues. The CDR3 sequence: CASSERSIQYF. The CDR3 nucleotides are TGTGCCAGCAGTGAGCGGAGCATCCAGTACTTC. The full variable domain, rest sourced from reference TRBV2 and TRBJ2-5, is EPEVTQTPSHQVTQMGQEVILRCVPISNHLYFYWYRQILGQKVEFLVSFYNNEISEKSEIFDDQFSVERPDGSNFTLKIRSTKLEDSAMYFCASSERSIQYFGPGTRLLVL.

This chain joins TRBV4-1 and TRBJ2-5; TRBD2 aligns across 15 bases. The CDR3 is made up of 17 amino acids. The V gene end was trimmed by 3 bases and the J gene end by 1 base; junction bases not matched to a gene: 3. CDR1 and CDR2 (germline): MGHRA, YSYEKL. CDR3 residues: CASSQGLAGGPQETQYF. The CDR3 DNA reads TGCGCCAGCAGCCAGGGACTAGCGGGGGGCCCCCAAGAGACCCAGTACTTC.

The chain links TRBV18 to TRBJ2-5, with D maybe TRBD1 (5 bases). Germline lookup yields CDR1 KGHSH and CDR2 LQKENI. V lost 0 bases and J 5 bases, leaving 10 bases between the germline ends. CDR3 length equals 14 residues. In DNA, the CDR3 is TGTGCCAGCTCACCACCTGGCAGGGTCGAGACCCAGTACTTC. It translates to CASSPPGRVETQYF. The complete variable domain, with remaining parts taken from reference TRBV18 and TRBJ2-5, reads NAGVMQNPRHLVRRRGQEARLRCSPMKGHSHVYWYRQLPEEGLKFMVYLQKENIIDESGMPKERFSAEFPKEGPSILRIQQVVRGDSAAYFCASSPPGRVETQYFGPGTRLLVL.

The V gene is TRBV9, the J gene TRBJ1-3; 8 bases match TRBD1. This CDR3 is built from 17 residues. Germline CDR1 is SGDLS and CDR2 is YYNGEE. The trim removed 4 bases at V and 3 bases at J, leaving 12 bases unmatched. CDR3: CASSTGPNDRGGNTIYF. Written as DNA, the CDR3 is TGTGCCAGCAGCACGGGCCCCAATGACAGGGGTGGAAACACCATATATTTT.